A selection of T cell receptor beta chains follows, all from one sample in a study of blood T cell repertoires in COVID-19. Using immunoSEQ multiplex PCR, the repertoire was profiled, and TCRdb retains in-frame clones only, with some absent. The sample records some 110,000 clones, about four fifths being singletons. Sequencing was performed on peripheral blood. These receptors originate from a woman in her sixties or seventies with acute or convalescent COVID-19. CDR3s include the opening cysteine and the closing phenylalanine or tryptophan. A D gene is named only where the DNA matches it firmly. The size of a clone is reported for some rows only, either as once, few or many, or as a class for expanded clones.

j_gene,d_gene,abundance,v_gene,CDR3nt,CDR3aa
TRBJ1-3,-,-,TRBV4-1,TGCGCCAGCAGCCAAGAACCTCAGATCAGGGCAACTGGAAACACCATATATTTT,CASSQEPQIRATGNTIYF
TRBJ2-7,TRBD2,-,TRBV7-6,TGTGCCAGCAGCTCGACTAGCGGCGCCTACGAGCAGTACTTC,CASSSTSGAYEQYF
TRBJ1-5,-,-,TRBV12-3/TRBV12-4,TGTGCCAGCAGTACCCGACAGGATCAGCCCCAGCATTTT,CASSTRQDQPQHF
TRBJ2-6,-,-,TRBV29-1,TGCAGCGTTGAGGGTGTGGGGGGGCGCAGGGCTTTC,CSVEGVGGRRAF
TRBJ2-2,TRBD2,-,TRBV2,TGTGCCAGCAGTGTGGCGGGGGTTGACACCGGGGAGCTGTTTTTT,CASSVAGVDTGELFF
TRBJ2-1,-,-,TRBV7-2,TGTGCCAGCAGCTTAGGGGGACTCTACAATGAGCAGTTCTTC,CASSLGGLYNEQFF
TRBJ1-1,-,few,TRBV6-2/TRBV6-3,TGTGCCAGCAGCCTTCCAGACCCACTAATGGGCACTGAAGCTTTCTTT,CASSLPDPLMGTEAFF
TRBJ2-2,TRBD2,-,TRBV19,TGTGCCAGTAGTGCGACCGGACTAGCGGGAGTCACCGGGGAGCTGTTTTTT,CASSATGLAGVTGELFF
TRBJ2-7,TRBD1,few,TRBV6-2/TRBV6-3,TGTGCCAGCAGTTACGGCCCCGGGACAGGGTACCTCTTC,CASSYGPGTGYLF
TRBJ1-5,-,-,TRBV5-5,TGTGCCAGCAGCTTGGATAGGGAGGAAAATCAGCCCCAGCATTTT,CASSLDREENQPQHF
TRBJ2-1,-,-,TRBV4-1,TGCGCCAGCAGCCAAGATCAGGTTGCGCTCTATGAGCAGTTCTTC,CASSQDQVALYEQFF
TRBJ2-7,-,-,TRBV4-3,TGCGCCAGCAGCCAAATGCGGGGAGACTACGAGCAGTACTTC,CASSQMRGDYEQYF
TRBJ2-3,-,-,TRBV7-9,TGTGCCAGCAGCTTAGACTATTCCACAGATACGCAGTATTTT,CASSLDYSTDTQYF
TRBJ2-7,TRBD1,-,TRBV6-1,TGTGCCAGCAGTGAATCCGGACAGGGGTATAAGCAGTACTTC,CASSESGQGYKQYF
TRBJ2-5,TRBD2,-,TRBV14,TGTGCCAGCAGCCAATTCGCAGGGCGGGAGGGATTCCAAGAGACCCAGTACTTC,CASSQFAGREGFQETQYF
TRBJ2-3,-,once,TRBV4-2,TGTGCCAGCAGCCACTCCGGGGGCACAGATACGCAGTATTTT,CASSHSGGTDTQYF
TRBJ2-7,TRBD2,-,TRBV5-4,TGTGCCAGCAGCTTGGTGGGCGCTAGCGGGAGGGACGAGCAGTACTTC,CASSLVGASGRDEQYF
TRBJ2-3,-,-,TRBV11-2,TGTGCCAGCAGCTTAGAGCGGGATCAGGCCACAGATACGCAGTATTTT,CASSLERDQATDTQYF
TRBJ2-1,TRBD1,-,TRBV9,TGTGCCAGCAGCGTAGGGGGACAGAGCAACAATGAGCAGTTCTTC,CASSVGGQSNNEQFF
TRBJ1-6,-,-,TRBV6-2/TRBV6-3,TGTGCCAGCAGTTTCGCGGGTCCAACCCCCCTCCACTTT,CASSFAGPTPLHF
TRBJ2-1,TRBD1,-,TRBV9,TGTGCCAGCAGCGTAGGGTCGGGACAGGGGCCAGGGAATGAGCAGTTCTTC,CASSVGSGQGPGNEQFF
TRBJ2-5,-,-,TRBV20-1,TGCAGTGCTAGAGGGCAGGTGACCCAGTACTTC,CSARGQVTQYF
TRBJ1-2,-,-,TRBV30,TGTGCCTGGAGTCTGGGGGCCTGGTATGGCTACACCTTC,CAWSLGAWYGYTF
TRBJ1-4,-,-,TRBV28,TGTGCCACCCTGGGGGGGCTTCGGGAAAAACTGTTTTTT,CATLGGLREKLFF
TRBJ2-5,-,-,TRBV5-1,TGCGCCAGCAGCCCCCGAGGATCAGGGATGGGGACCCAGTACTTC,CASSPRGSGMGTQYF
TRBJ2-3,-,-,TRBV4-2,TGTGCCAGCAGCCAAGACCCCAGATCCCAAGATACGCAGTATTTT,CASSQDPRSQDTQYF
TRBJ1-2,-,-,TRBV27,TGTGCCAGCAGTGGGCCCGGCCCCTATGGCTACACCTTC,CASSGPGPYGYTF
TRBJ1-4,-,once,TRBV12-3/TRBV12-4,TGTGCCAGCAGCCGCGGACAGAATGAAAAACTGTTTTTT,CASSRGQNEKLFF
TRBJ2-2,TRBD1,-,TRBV5-1,TGCGCCAGCAGCTTTTACCCAGGGGGAGACACCGGGGAGCTGTTTTTT,CASSFYPGGDTGELFF
TRBJ1-4,TRBD1,-,TRBV19,TGTGCCAGTACCAAGACAGGGGCTTCCTCTCCAACTAATGAAAAACTGTTTTTT,CASTKTGASSPTNEKLFF
TRBJ1-1,TRBD1,-,TRBV15,TGTGCCACCAGCAGAGACACCGGGACAGGGGTTGCTTTCTTT,CATSRDTGTGVAFF
TRBJ2-7,TRBD2,-,TRBV5-4,TGTGCCAGCAGCTTGTGGAGCGGGGGGGCAAACTACGAGCAGTACTTC,CASSLWSGGANYEQYF
TRBJ2-2,TRBD1,-,TRBV5-1,TGCGCCAGCAGCGGCACCGGGACAGCGAACACCGGGGAGCTGTTTTTT,CASSGTGTANTGELFF
TRBJ1-5,-,-,TRBV29-1,TGCAGCGTTGGGGAGACAGGTTTGAATCAGCCCCAGCATTTT,CSVGETGLNQPQHF
TRBJ1-6,TRBD1,-,TRBV6-2/TRBV6-3,TGTGCCAGCAGTTACGTACAGGGGGCGCGTTCACCCCTCCACTTT,CASSYVQGARSPLHF
TRBJ1-3,-,few,TRBV28,TGTGCCAGCAGTTTTGCTTCGGGAGACTCTGGAAACACCATATATTTT,CASSFASGDSGNTIYF
TRBJ2-5,-,-,TRBV21-1,TGTGCCAGCAGCAAACGGGTAGCAGCATCGTGGTTAGATCAAGAGACCCAGTACTTC,CASSKRVAASWLDQETQYF
TRBJ2-2,TRBD1,-,TRBV5-1,TGCGCCAGCTGGGCAGGGGGGAACACCGGGGAGCTGTTTTTT,CASWAGGNTGELFF
TRBJ2-7,TRBD1,-,TRBV28,TGTGCCAGCAGTTCGTCCGGGACAGGCTCCTACGAGCAGTACTTC,CASSSSGTGSYEQYF
TRBJ2-7,TRBD2,-,TRBV30,TGTGCCGGGGGGGAGGGAGGCTACGAGCAGTACTTC,CAGGEGGYEQYF
TRBJ2-5,-,-,TRBV28,TGTGCCAGCAGTTTATTACGGGGTTTCGAGACCCAGTACTTC,CASSLLRGFETQYF
TRBJ2-7,-,once,TRBV11-2,TGTGCCAGCAGCCGACCCCGTACAGGGCCTCCCTACGAGCAGTACTTC,CASSRPRTGPPYEQYF
TRBJ2-5,TRBD2,-,TRBV7-9,TGTGCCAGCAGCTCCACCGCGGGGAGCGGGAAAGAGACCCAGTACTTC,CASSSTAGSGKETQYF